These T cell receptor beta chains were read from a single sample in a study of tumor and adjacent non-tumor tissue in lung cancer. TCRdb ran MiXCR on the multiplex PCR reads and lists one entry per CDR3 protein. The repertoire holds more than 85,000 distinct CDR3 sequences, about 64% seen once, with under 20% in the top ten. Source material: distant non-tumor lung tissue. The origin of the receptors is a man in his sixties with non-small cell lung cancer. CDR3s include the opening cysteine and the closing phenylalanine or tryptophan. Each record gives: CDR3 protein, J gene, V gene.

CDR3 protein: CASSQQGYPYEQYF; J gene: TRBJ2-7; V gene: TRBV6-6
CDR3 protein: CSIELSTGPDTQYF; J gene: TRBJ2-3; V gene: TRBV29-1
CDR3 protein: CMYRRNTEAFF; J gene: TRBJ1-1; V gene: TRBV20-1
CDR3 protein: CASSVGSPYEHYF; J gene: TRBJ2-7; V gene: TRBV6-1
CDR3 protein: CSSSGQGANQPQHF; J gene: TRBJ1-5; V gene: TRBV6-1
CDR3 protein: CAISDLRTSYEQYF; J gene: TRBJ2-7; V gene: TRBV10-3
CDR3 protein: CSARDRLEAGNEKLFF; J gene: TRBJ1-4; V gene: TRBV20-1
CDR3 protein: CASSSGQGARGDIQYF; J gene: TRBJ2-4; V gene: TRBV12-3/TRBV12-4
CDR3 protein: CASSYRGSGEQFF; J gene: TRBJ2-1; V gene: TRBV6-2/TRBV6-3
CDR3 protein: CAGTKGLADEQYF; J gene: TRBJ2-7; V gene: TRBV19
CDR3 protein: CASTLVGSHEQFF; J gene: TRBJ2-1; V gene: TRBV4-2
CDR3 protein: CASNGGGQRYERYF; J gene: TRBJ2-7; V gene: TRBV28
CDR3 protein: CASSQAVTSGDLNTETFF; J gene: TRBJ1-1; V gene: TRBV4-1
CDR3 protein: CASSIPYSGRIYEQYF; J gene: TRBJ2-7; V gene: TRBV28
CDR3 protein: CASRNPQGSDEQFF; J gene: TRBJ2-1; V gene: TRBV5-6
CDR3 protein: CASSETTPQPQHF; J gene: TRBJ1-5; V gene: TRBV6-1
CDR3 protein: CASSLAGTPSDTDAQYF; J gene: TRBJ2-3; V gene: TRBV13
CDR3 protein: CSAPGGGSTEAFF; J gene: TRBJ1-1; V gene: TRBV20-1
CDR3 protein: CASSESRGEQFF; J gene: TRBJ2-1; V gene: TRBV10-2
CDR3 protein: CASSSDSLYQPQRF; J gene: TRBJ1-5; V gene: TRBV6-2/TRBV6-3
CDR3 protein: CASSWGQGTGNTIYF; J gene: TRBJ1-3; V gene: TRBV6-6
CDR3 protein: CSSNQDLTDSPLHF; J gene: TRBJ1-6; V gene: TRBV4-3
CDR3 protein: CASSPQQGPSTDTQYF; J gene: TRBJ2-3; V gene: TRBV28
CDR3 protein: CASRKALNIEAFF; J gene: TRBJ1-1; V gene: TRBV11-3
CDR3 protein: CASNTETEEKLFF; J gene: TRBJ1-4; V gene: TRBV12-3/TRBV12-4
CDR3 protein: CASSYSSWRAQETQYF; J gene: TRBJ2-5; V gene: TRBV6-5
CDR3 protein: CSVDRGQDAQYF; J gene: TRBJ2-3; V gene: TRBV29-1
CDR3 protein: CARFRVREDNEQFF; J gene: TRBJ2-1; V gene: TRBV6-5
CDR3 protein: CASTDGAQGGSVTQYF; J gene: TRBJ2-5; V gene: TRBV28
CDR3 protein: CATSRGNKGVSYGYTF; J gene: TRBJ1-2; V gene: TRBV6-5
CDR3 protein: CTSSFPRGDAYNEQFF; J gene: TRBJ2-1; V gene: TRBV7-3
CDR3 protein: CASSPGLVISTDTQYF; J gene: TRBJ2-3; V gene: TRBV11-2
CDR3 protein: CAWSPSVTSGRGYEQFF; J gene: TRBJ2-1; V gene: TRBV30
CDR3 protein: CSARARGLLPGATYNEQFF; J gene: TRBJ2-1; V gene: TRBV20-1
CDR3 protein: CSISESGTAAEAFF; J gene: TRBJ1-1; V gene: TRBV10-3
CDR3 protein: CASSLSGNTIYF; J gene: TRBJ1-3; V gene: TRBV12-3/TRBV12-4
CDR3 protein: CASSTTSGVETQYF; J gene: TRBJ2-5; V gene: TRBV5-4
CDR3 protein: CASCYADEQYF; J gene: TRBJ2-7; V gene: TRBV6-5
CDR3 protein: CGSSLSAGETEAFF; J gene: TRBJ1-1; V gene: TRBV11-1
CDR3 protein: CSARTSGGGSYEHYF; J gene: TRBJ2-7; V gene: TRBV20-1
CDR3 protein: CAWSGFGAGGGTDTQYF; J gene: TRBJ2-3; V gene: TRBV30
CDR3 protein: CARSLQIPRETQYF; J gene: TRBJ2-5; V gene: TRBV6-2/TRBV6-3
CDR3 protein: CASSFRQGARSDEQFF; J gene: TRBJ2-1; V gene: TRBV11-2
CDR3 protein: CISTDVGTEAFF; J gene: TRBJ1-1; V gene: TRBV6-6
CDR3 protein: CARSPEELIGELFF; J gene: TRBJ2-2; V gene: TRBV11-3